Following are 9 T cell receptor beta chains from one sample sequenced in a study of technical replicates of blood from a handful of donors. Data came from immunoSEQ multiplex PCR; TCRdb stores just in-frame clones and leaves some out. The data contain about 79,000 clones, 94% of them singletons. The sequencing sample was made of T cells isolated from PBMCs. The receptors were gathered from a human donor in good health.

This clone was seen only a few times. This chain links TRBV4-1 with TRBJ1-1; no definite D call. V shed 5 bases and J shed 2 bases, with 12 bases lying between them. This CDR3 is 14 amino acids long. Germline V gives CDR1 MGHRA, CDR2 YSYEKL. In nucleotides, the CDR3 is TGCGCCAGCAGCTATCCCGGGGTTAACACTGAAGCTTTCTTT. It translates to CASSYPGVNTEAFF.

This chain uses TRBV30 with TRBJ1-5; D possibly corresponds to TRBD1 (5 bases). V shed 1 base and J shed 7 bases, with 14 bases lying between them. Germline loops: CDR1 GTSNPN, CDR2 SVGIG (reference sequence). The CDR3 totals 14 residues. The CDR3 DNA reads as TGTGCCTGGAGTGACGGGGGGGGAAGGCAGCCCCAGCATTTT. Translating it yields CAWSDGGGRQPQHF.

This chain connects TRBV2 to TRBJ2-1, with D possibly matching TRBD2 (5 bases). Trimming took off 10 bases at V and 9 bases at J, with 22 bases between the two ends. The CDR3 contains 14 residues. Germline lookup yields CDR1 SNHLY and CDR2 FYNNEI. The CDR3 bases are TGTGCCACACTAGAACAGCCAGCGCGTTCTGAGCAGTTCTTC. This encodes CATLEQPARSEQFF.

Written as DNA, the CDR3 is TGTGCCAGCAGCTTACTCCCAGGGAACACCGGGGAGCTGTTTTTT. Residues: CASSLLPGNTGELFF. This chain uses TRBV7-3 with TRBJ2-2; D is unclear. This CDR3 region has 15 residues. From germline, CDR1 is SGHTA and CDR2 FQGTGA. The V end lost 2 bases, the J end lost 1 base, and 8 bases lay between the germline ends. The full variable domain, with the rest looked up from reference TRBV7-3 and TRBJ2-2, is GAGVSQTPSNKVTEKGKYVELRCDPISGHTALYWYRQSLGQGPEFLIYFQGTGAADDSGLPNDRFFAVRPEGSVSTLKIQRTERGDSAVYLCASSLLPGNTGELFFGEGSRLTVL.

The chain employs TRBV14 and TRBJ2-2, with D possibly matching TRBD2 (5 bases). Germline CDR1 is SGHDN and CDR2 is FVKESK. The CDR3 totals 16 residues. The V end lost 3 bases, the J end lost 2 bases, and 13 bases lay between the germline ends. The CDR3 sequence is CASSQSTRRNTGELFF. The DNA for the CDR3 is TGTGCCAGCAGCCAGTCCACTAGACGTAACACCGGGGAGCTGTTTTTT.

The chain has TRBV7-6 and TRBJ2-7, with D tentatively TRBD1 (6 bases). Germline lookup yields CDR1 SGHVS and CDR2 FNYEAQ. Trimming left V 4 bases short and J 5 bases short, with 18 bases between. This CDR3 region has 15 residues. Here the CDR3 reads CASSSILGTLNEQYF. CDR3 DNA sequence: TGTGCCAGCAGCTCCATCCTCGGGACACTCAACGAGCAGTACTTC.

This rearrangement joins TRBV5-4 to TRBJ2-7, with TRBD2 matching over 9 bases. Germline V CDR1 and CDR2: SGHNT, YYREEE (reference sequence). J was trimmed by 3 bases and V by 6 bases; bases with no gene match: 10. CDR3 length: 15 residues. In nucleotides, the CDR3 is TGTGCCAGCACCACCATTACTAGCGGGCACTACGAGCAGTACTTC. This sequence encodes CASTTITSGHYEQYF.

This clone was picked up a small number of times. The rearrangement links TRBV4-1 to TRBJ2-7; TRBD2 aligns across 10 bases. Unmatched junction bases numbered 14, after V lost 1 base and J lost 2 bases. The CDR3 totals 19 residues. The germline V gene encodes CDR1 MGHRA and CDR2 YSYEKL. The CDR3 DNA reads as TGCGCCAGCAGCCAAGTGTCGCCTAGCGGGAGAAGCTCTCCCTACGAGCAGTACTTC. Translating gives CASSQVSPSGRSSPYEQYF.

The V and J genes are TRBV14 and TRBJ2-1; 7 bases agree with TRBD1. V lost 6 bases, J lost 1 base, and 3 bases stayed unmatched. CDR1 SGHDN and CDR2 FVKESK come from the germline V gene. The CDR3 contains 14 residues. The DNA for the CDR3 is TGTGCCAGCAGACCGGGACAGTCCTACAATGAGCAGTTCTTC. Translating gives CASRPGQSYNEQFF.